A selection of T cell receptor beta chains follows, all from one sample in a study of blood T cell repertoires in COVID-19. Libraries were prepared by immunoSEQ multiplex PCR; TCRdb keeps only in-frame clonotypes and omits some of them. The data contain a few hundred thousand clones, more than 80% of them singletons. Sequencing was carried out using PBMCs or T cells enriched from blood (not recorded which). Source of these receptors: a man aged 25-40 years who had recovered from COVID-19. CDR3s include the opening cysteine and the closing phenylalanine or tryptophan. A D gene is named only where the DNA matches it firmly. Not every row has a clone size; where given, it reads once, few, many or a size class.

V,size,J,D,CDR3,DNA
TRBV5-1,.,TRBJ2-1,TRBD2,CASSLWLAGSSYNEQFF,TGCGCCAGCAGCTTGTGGCTAGCGGGGAGCTCCTACAATGAGCAGTTCTTC
TRBV18,once,TRBJ1-5,.,CASSPPGGLNQPQHF,TGTGCCAGCTCACCACCGGGGGGTCTCAATCAGCCCCAGCATTTT
TRBV5-1,.,TRBJ2-7,.,CARGGTFYEQYF,TGCGCCAGAGGCGGGACCTTCTACGAGCAGTACTTC
TRBV2,.,TRBJ1-5,.,CASSEFGPLSNQPQHF,TGTGCCAGCAGTGAATTTGGGCCACTTAGCAATCAGCCCCAGCATTTT
TRBV27,.,TRBJ2-1,TRBD2,CAIRTSGVYNEQFF,TGTGCCATTCGGACTAGCGGGGTCTACAATGAGCAGTTCTTC
TRBV5-1,.,TRBJ1-5,TRBD1,CASSFGTENQPQHF,TGCGCCAGCAGCTTTGGGACAGAGAATCAGCCCCAGCATTTT
TRBV12-5,.,TRBJ2-7,TRBD1,CASGLNRGLYEQYF,TGTGCTAGTGGTTTGAACAGGGGGCTCTACGAGCAGTACTTC
TRBV3-1/TRBV3-2,.,TRBJ2-5,TRBD2,CASSQEGLAGRETQYF,TGTGCCAGCAGCCAGGAAGGACTAGCGGGAAGAGAGACCCAGTACTTC
TRBV19,.,TRBJ1-2,.,CASSPPTGPGHDGYTF,TGTGCCAGTAGTCCGCCGACTGGTCCCGGACACGATGGCTACACCTTC
TRBV19,.,TRBJ2-3,.,CASSAGGSGADTQYF,TGTGCCAGTAGTGCCGGCGGGTCCGGGGCAGATACGCAGTATTTT
TRBV5-1,.,TRBJ1-3,.,CASSLAAGSGNTIYF,TGCGCCAGCAGCTTGGCGGCCGGGAGTGGAAACACCATATATTTT
TRBV7-9,.,TRBJ2-5,.,CASSLADLVGTQYF,TGTGCCAGCAGCTTAGCAGATTTGGTCGGGACCCAGTACTTC
TRBV27,.,TRBJ2-5,.,CASSLKSVGSKTQYF,TGTGCCAGCAGTTTAAAGTCAGTGGGTAGCAAGACCCAGTACTTC
TRBV5-6,.,TRBJ2-6,.,CASSAPARGWSGANVLTF,TGTGCCAGCAGCGCCCCCGCTAGGGGTTGGAGTGGGGCCAACGTCCTGACTTTC
TRBV7-8,.,TRBJ2-3,TRBD2,CASSRGRAGPDTQYF,TGTGCCAGCAGCCGAGGGAGGGCAGGGCCAGATACGCAGTATTTT
TRBV5-1,.,TRBJ2-7,.,CASSLELALLYEQYF,TGCGCCAGCAGCTTGGAACTCGCTCTCCTCTACGAGCAGTACTTC
TRBV27,.,TRBJ1-1,.,CASSSGWLNTEAFF,TGTGCCAGCAGTTCTGGTTGGCTTAACACTGAAGCTTTCTTT
TRBV12-3/TRBV12-4,.,TRBJ2-1,.,CASSQDWLRQFF,TGTGCCAGCAGCCAGGACTGGCTTAGGCAGTTCTTC
TRBV7-2,.,TRBJ2-7,.,CASSAAAIAYEQYF,TGTGCCAGCAGCGCAGCGGCCATAGCCTACGAGCAGTACTTC
TRBV27,.,TRBJ2-2,.,CASTPGYSTGELFF,TGTGCCAGCACCCCGGGATATAGCACCGGGGAGCTGTTTTTT
TRBV14,.,TRBJ1-2,.,CASSQVDSYGYTF,TGTGCCAGCAGCCAAGTGGACAGCTATGGCTACACCTTC
TRBV12-5,once,TRBJ1-1,.,CASGILNTEAFF,TGTGCTAGTGGCATCCTGAACACTGAAGCTTTCTTT
TRBV5-1,.,TRBJ2-7,TRBD1,CASSLPQDQIQGAIHF,TGCGCCAGCAGCTTGCCCCAAGACCAGATACAGGGGGCAATCCACTTC
TRBV27,.,TRBJ2-7,TRBD1,CASKGQGSSHEQYF,TGTGCCAGCAAGGGACAGGGGTCTTCCCACGAGCAGTACTTC
TRBV7-9,.,TRBJ1-2,.,CASSLGAGAYGYTF,TGTGCCAGCAGCTTAGGTGCCGGAGCCTATGGCTACACCTTC
TRBV19,.,TRBJ1-2,.,CASSIAGAGYGYTF,TGTGCCAGTAGTATAGCTGGGGCTGGTTATGGCTACACCTTC
TRBV7-9,.,TRBJ1-4,TRBD1,CASSKKTGGLPTNEKLFF,TGTGCCAGCAGCAAGAAGACAGGGGGCCTTCCAACTAATGAAAAACTGTTTTTT
TRBV27,.,TRBJ2-7,TRBD2,CASALAGGRVEQYF,TGTGCCAGCGCTTTAGCGGGTGGTAGGGTCGAGCAGTACTTC
TRBV4-1,.,TRBJ1-2,.,CASRSVLSGVKNYGYTF,TGCGCCAGCAGATCTGTCCTTTCCGGGGTTAAAAACTATGGCTACACCTTC
TRBV10-2,many,TRBJ1-4,TRBD1,CASSRDRVEKLFF,TGCGCCAGCAGCCGGGACAGGGTTGAAAAACTGTTTTTT
TRBV10-3,.,TRBJ2-7,TRBD2,CAISELAGGRYEQYF,TGTGCCATCAGTGAGCTGGCGGGAGGGCGATACGAGCAGTACTTC
TRBV19,few,TRBJ2-2,.,CASSILASGELFF,TGTGCCAGTAGTATACTAGCTTCCGGGGAGCTGTTTTTT
TRBV5-6,.,TRBJ2-1,TRBD2,CASSFFGLENNEQFF,TGTGCCAGCAGCTTTTTTGGACTAGAAAACAATGAGCAGTTCTTC
TRBV19,.,TRBJ1-6,.,CASRTHDSSPLHF,TGTGCCAGTAGGACCCACGACAGCTCACCCCTCCACTTT
TRBV2,.,TRBJ1-2,TRBD1,CASSPDRALYGYTF,TGTGCCAGCAGCCCCGACAGGGCCCTCTATGGCTACACCTTC
TRBV7-8,once,TRBJ2-2,.,CASSIRQQNTGELFF,TGTGCCAGCAGCATCAGACAGCAAAACACCGGGGAGCTGTTTTTT
TRBV6-4,few,TRBJ2-3,.,CASSALAEDTQYF,TGTGCCAGCAGTGCCTTGGCGGAAGATACGCAGTATTTT
TRBV30,.,TRBJ2-1,TRBD2,CAWSDGRRDNEQFF,TGTGCCTGGAGTGACGGGAGGAGGGACAATGAGCAGTTCTTC
TRBV2,few,TRBJ1-4,TRBD1,CASSKGTGGEKLFF,TGTGCCAGCAGCAAAGGGACAGGGGGCGAAAAACTGTTTTTT
TRBV5-1,.,TRBJ1-3,TRBD1,CASSFEGQGTGNTIYF,TGCGCCAGCAGCTTCGAGGGACAGGGGACTGGAAACACCATATATTTT
TRBV12-3/TRBV12-4,.,TRBJ2-7,TRBD2,CATGSGREVRYF,TGTGCCACAGGGAGCGGGAGGGAAGTTCGGTACTTC
TRBV12-3/TRBV12-4,few,TRBJ2-7,.,CASSPRVGEQYF,TGTGCCAGCAGTCCCCGGGTGGGCGAGCAGTACTTC
TRBV19,.,TRBJ2-5,.,CASKHSPEETQYF,TGTGCCAGTAAGCACTCCCCGGAGGAGACCCAGTACTTC
TRBV11-2,.,TRBJ1-1,TRBD1,CASSHPGTGTEAFF,TGTGCCAGCAGCCATCCCGGGACAGGGACTGAAGCTTTCTTT
TRBV7-9,.,TRBJ1-1,.,CASTRGGHTEAFF,TGTGCCAGCACCCGGGGGGGGCACACTGAAGCTTTCTTT